These T cell receptor beta chains were read from a single sample in a study of T-cell reconstitution after alpha-beta-depleted transplantation in children. TCRdb redid the calling of the PCR reads with MiXCR, one entry per CDR3 protein. The repertoire holds 400,000 to 500,000 distinct CDR3 sequences, approximately 10% seen once, with roughly 6% in the top ten. Sequenced here: PBMCs from the stem cell graft donor, sampled from the stem cell graft. The receptors were gathered from a human donor who donated a stem cell graft to a child with acute myeloid leukemia. CDR3s leave out the opening cysteine and the closing phenylalanine or tryptophan.

ASSLGGRAGETQY | TRBV12-3/TRBV12-4
ASSLHKSSKNIQY | TRBV7-2
ASSSRVSNQPQH | TRBV25-1
SARVSSGGAEGPDTQY | TRBV20-1
ATSRVQANTGELF | TRBV15
SARGDGLGSPLH | TRBV20-1
ASSPTAGGLTDTQY | TRBV9
SALQAPNTGELF | TRBV29-1
SAPGQGLSGYT | TRBV20-1
ASSTTGGEIREKLF | TRBV9
ASSGRVGYT | TRBV25-1
SARGGTGGRNWNEQF | TRBV20-1
ASSLSGSSYNEQF | TRBV12-3/TRBV12-4
SARLGGVTEAF | TRBV20-1
SVATGLGEY | TRBV29-1
SVQRQGKAKNIQY | TRBV29-1
ASSPAGGTGELF | TRBV12-3/TRBV12-4
ASSLGYYEQY | TRBV7-2
AIRATGGNYGYT | TRBV10-3
SASGTGDNIQY | TRBV20-1
ASSLAAAEAF | TRBV7-9
ASQGAGTGELF | TRBV7-2